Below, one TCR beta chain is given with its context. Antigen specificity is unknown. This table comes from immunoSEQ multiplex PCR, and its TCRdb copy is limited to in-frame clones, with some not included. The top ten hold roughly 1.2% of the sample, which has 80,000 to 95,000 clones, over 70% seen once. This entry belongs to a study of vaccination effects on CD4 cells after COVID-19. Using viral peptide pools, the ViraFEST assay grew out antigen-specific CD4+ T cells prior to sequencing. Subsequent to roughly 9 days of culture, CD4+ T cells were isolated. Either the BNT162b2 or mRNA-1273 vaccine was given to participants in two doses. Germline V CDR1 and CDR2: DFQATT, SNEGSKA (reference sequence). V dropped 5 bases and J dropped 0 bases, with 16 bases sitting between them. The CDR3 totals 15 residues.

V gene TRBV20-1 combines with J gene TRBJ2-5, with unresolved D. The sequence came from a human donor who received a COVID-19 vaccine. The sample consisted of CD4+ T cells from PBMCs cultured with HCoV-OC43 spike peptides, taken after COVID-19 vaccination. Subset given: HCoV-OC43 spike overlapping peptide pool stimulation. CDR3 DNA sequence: TGCAGTGCTTGTGAGGACCCACCAAACCAAGAGACCCAGTACTTC. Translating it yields CSACEDPPNQETQYF.